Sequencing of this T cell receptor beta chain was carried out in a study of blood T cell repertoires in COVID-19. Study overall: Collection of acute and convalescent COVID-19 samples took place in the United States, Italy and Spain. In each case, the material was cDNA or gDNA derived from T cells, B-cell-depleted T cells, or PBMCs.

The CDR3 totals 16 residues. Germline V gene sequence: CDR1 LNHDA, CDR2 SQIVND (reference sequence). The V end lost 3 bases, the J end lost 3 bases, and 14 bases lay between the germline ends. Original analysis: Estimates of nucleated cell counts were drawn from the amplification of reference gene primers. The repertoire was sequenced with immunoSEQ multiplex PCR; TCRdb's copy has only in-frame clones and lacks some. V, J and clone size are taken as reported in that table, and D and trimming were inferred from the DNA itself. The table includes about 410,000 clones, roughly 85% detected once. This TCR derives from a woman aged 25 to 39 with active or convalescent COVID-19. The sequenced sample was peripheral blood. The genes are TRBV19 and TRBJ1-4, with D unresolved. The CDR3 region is CASSIYPGLANEKLFF. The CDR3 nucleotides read TGTGCCAGTAGTATTTACCCGGGTTTGGCTAATGAAAAACTGTTTTTT. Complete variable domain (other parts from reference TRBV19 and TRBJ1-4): DGGITQSPKYLFRKEGQNVTLSCEQNLNHDAMYWYRQDPGQGLRLIYYSQIVNDFQKGDIAEGYSVSREKKESFPLTVTSAQKNPTAFYLCASSIYPGLANEKLFFGSGTQLSVL.